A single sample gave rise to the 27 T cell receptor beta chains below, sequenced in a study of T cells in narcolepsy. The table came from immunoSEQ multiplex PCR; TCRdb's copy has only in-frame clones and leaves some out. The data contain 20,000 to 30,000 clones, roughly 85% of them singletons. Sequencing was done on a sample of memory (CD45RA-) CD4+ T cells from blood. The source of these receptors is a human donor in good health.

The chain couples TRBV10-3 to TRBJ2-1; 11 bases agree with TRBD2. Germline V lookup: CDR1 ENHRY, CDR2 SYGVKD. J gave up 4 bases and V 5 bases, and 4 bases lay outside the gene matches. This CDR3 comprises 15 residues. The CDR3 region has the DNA TGTGCCATCAGTCCGGGACTAGCGGATTACAATGAGCAGTTCTTC. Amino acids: CAISPGLADYNEQFF.

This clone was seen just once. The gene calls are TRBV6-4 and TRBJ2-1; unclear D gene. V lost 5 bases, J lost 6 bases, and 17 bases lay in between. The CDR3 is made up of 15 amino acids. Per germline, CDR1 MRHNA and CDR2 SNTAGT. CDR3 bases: TGTGCCAGCAGTACCGACCCCAGGTCTTTCAATGAGCAGTTCTTC. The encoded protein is CASSTDPRSFNEQFF.

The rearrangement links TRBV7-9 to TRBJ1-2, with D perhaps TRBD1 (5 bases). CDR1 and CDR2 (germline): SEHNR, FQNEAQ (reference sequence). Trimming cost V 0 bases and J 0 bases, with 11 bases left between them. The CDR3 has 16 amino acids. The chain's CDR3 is CASSLATGSSNYGYTF. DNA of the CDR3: TGTGCCAGCAGCTTAGCAACAGGATCCTCTAACTATGGCTACACCTTC.

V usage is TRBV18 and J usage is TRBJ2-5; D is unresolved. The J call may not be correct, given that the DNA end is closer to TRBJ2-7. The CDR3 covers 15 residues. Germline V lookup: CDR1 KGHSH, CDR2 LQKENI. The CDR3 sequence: CASSPLPQATYEQYF. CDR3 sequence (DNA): TGTGCCAGCTCCCCCTTACCGCAGGCCACCTACGAGCAGTACTTC.

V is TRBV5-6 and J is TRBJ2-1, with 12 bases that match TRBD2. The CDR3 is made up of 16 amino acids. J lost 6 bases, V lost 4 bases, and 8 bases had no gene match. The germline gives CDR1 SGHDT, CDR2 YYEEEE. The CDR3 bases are TGTGCCAGCAGCCCCGAGACTAGCGGGAGAGGCAATGAGCAGTTCTTC. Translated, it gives CASSPETSGRGNEQFF.

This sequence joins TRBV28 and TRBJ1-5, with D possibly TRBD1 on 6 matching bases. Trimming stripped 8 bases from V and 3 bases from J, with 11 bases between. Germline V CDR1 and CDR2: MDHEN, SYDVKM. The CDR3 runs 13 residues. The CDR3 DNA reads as TGTGCCAGCTTTGACAGGCCCAATCAGCCCCAGCATTTT. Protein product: CASFDRPNQPQHF.

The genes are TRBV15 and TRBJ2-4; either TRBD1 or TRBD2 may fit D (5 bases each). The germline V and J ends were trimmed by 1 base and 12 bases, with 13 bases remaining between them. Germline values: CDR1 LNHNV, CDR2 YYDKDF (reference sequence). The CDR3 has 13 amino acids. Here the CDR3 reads CATSRGSGQPQYF. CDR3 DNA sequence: TGTGCCACCAGCAGAGGGTCGGGGCAGCCTCAGTACTTC.

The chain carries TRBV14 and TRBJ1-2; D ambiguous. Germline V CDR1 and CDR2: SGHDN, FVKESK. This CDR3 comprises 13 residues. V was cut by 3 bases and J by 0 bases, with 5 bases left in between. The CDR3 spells CASSQRSNYGYTF. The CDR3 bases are TGTGCCAGCAGCCAGAGGTCTAACTATGGCTACACCTTC.

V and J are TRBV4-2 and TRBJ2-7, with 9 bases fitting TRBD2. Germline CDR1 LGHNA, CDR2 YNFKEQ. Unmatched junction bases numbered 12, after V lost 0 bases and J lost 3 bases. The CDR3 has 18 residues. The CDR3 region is CASSQERASGKSHYEQYF. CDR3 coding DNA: TGTGCCAGCAGCCAAGAGCGGGCTAGCGGGAAAAGTCACTACGAGCAGTACTTC.

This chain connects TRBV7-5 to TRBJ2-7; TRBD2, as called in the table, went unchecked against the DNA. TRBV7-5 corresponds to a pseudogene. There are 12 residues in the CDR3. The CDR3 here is CARIWEAYEQYF. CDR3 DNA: TGTGCCAGAATCTGGGAGGCGTACGAGCAGTACTTC.

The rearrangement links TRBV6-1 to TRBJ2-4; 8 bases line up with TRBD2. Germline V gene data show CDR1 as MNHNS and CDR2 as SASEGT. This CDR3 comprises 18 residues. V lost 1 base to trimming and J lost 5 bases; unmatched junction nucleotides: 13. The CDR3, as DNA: TGTGCCAGCAGTGAAGTTGGGGGATCGGGAGGGAAAGAAAACATTCAGTACTTC. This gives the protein CASSEVGGSGGKENIQYF.

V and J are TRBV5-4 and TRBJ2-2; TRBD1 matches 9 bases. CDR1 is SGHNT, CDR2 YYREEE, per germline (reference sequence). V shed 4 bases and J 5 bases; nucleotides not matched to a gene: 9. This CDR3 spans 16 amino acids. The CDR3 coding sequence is TGTGCCAGCAGCCCCAACAGGGGGCGGAGAACCGGGGAGCTGTTTTTT. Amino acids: CASSPNRGRRTGELFF.

Here the CDR3 reads CASTGGPYGYTF. CDR3 coding DNA: TGTGCCAGCACCGGGGGACCCTATGGCTACACCTTC. J is TRBJ1-2 and V is TRBV6-1, with TRBD1 as a possible D gene (5 bases). Germline-derived CDR1 and CDR2 are MNHNS and SASEGT. CDR3 length equals 12 residues. Deletions cut 7 bases from V and 4 bases from J, with 10 bases between.

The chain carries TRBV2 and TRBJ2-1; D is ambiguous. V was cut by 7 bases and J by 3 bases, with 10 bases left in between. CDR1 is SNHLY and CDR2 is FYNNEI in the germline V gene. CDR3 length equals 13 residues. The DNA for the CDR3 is TGTGCCAGCAACACCGGCTACTACAATGAGCAGTTCTTC. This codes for CASNTGYYNEQFF. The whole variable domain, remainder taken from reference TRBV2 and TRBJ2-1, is EPEVTQTPSHQVTQMGQEVILRCVPISNHLYFYWYRQILGQKVEFLVSFYNNEISEKSEIFDDQFSVERPDGSNFTLKIRSTKLEDSAMYFCASNTGYYNEQFFGPGTRLTVL.

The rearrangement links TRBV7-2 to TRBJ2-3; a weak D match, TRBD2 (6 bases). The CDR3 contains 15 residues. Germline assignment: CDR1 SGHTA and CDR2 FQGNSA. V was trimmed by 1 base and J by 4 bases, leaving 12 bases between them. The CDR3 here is CASSLGLVTADTQYF. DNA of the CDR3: TGTGCCAGCAGCTTAGGACTAGTTACCGCAGATACGCAGTATTTT.

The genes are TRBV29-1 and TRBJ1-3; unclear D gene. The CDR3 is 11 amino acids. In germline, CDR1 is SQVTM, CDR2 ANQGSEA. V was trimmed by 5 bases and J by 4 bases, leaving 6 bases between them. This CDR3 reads CSVLVGNTIYF. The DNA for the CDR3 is TGCAGCGTTCTTGTCGGAAACACCATATATTTT.

CDR3 sequence (DNA): TGTGCCAGCAGTTACTCGTTTACAGGCGGGGAGCTGTTTTTT. This encodes CASSYSFTGGELFF. This chain joins TRBV6-5 and TRBJ2-2, with D possibly being TRBD1 (5 bases). This CDR3 is built from 14 residues. Germline CDR1 reads MNHEY; CDR2 reads SVGAGI. Trimming pared 0 bases from V and 7 bases from J, leaving 9 bases between.

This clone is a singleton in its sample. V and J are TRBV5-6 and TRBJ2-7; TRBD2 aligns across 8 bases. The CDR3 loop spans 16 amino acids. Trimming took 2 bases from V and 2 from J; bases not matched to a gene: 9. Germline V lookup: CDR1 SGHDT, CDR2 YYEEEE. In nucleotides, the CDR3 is TGTGCCAGCAGCTTCCGGGGGAGCGGGGGCCCCTACGAGCAGTACTTC. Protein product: CASSFRGSGGPYEQYF. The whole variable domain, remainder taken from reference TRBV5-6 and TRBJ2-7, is DAGVTQSPTHLIKTRGQQVTLRCSPKSGHDTVSWYQQALGQGPQFIFQYYEEEERQRGNFPDRFSGHQFPNYSSELNVNALLLGDSALYLCASSFRGSGGPYEQYFGPGTRLTVT.

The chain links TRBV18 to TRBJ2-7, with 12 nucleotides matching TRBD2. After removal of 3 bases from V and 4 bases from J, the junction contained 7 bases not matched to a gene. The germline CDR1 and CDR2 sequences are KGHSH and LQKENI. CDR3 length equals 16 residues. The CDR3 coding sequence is TGTGCCAGCTCACCTCAAGCCACTAGCGGGGGGTACGAGCAGTACTTC. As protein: CASSPQATSGGYEQYF.

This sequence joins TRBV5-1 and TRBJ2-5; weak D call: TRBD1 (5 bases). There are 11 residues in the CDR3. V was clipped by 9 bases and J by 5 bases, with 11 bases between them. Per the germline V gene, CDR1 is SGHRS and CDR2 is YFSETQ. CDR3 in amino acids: CANPGYETQYF. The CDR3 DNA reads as TGCGCCAACCCAGGGTACGAGACCCAGTACTTC.

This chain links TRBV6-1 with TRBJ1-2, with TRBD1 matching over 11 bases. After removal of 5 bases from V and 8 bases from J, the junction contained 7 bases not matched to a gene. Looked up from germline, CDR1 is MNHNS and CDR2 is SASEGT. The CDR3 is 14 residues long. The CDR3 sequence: CASSQDRGREGYTF. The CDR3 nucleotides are TGTGCCAGCAGTCAGGACAGGGGGCGCGAGGGCTACACCTTC.

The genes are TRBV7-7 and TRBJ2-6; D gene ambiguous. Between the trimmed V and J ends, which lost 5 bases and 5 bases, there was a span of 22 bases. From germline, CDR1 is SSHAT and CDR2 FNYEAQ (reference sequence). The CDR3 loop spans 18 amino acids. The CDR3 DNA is TGTGCCAGCAGCCCCGCACCAGTGCCACAAAGTCGGGCCAACGTCCTGACTTTC. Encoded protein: CASSPAPVPQSRANVLTF.

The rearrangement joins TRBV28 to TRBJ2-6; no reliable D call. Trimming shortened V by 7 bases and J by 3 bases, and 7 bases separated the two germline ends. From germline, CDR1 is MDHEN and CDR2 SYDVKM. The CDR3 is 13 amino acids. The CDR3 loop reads CASTIDGANVLTF. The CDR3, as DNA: TGTGCCAGCACTATTGATGGGGCCAACGTCCTGACTTTC.

For the CDR3, the DNA is TGTGCCTGGAGTCTTATGACGGGAGGCTACACCTTC. Its translation is CAWSLMTGGYTF. This rearrangement joins TRBV30 to TRBJ1-2; D not certain. Per germline, CDR1 GTSNPN and CDR2 SVGIG (reference sequence). V lost 2 bases, J lost 8 bases, and 12 bases lay in between. The CDR3 sequence is 12 residues long.

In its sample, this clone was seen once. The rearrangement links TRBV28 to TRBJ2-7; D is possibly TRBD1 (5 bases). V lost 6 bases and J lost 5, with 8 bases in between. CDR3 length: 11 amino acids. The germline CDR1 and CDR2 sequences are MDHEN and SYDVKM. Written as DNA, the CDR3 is TGTGCCAGCAGCGCACAGGACGAGCAGTACTTC. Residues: CASSAQDEQYF.

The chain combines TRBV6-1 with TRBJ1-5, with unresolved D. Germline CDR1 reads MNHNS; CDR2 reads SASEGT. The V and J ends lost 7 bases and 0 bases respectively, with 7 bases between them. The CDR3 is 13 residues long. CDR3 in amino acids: CASKAVSNQPQHF. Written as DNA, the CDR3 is TGTGCCAGCAAGGCGGTTAGCAATCAGCCCCAGCATTTT.

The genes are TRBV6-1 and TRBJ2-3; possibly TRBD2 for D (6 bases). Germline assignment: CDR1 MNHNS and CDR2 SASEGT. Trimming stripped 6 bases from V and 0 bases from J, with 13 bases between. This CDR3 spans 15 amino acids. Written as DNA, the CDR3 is TGTGCCAGCAGCGATAGCGGTTCTAGCACAGATACGCAGTATTTT. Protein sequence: CASSDSGSSTDTQYF.